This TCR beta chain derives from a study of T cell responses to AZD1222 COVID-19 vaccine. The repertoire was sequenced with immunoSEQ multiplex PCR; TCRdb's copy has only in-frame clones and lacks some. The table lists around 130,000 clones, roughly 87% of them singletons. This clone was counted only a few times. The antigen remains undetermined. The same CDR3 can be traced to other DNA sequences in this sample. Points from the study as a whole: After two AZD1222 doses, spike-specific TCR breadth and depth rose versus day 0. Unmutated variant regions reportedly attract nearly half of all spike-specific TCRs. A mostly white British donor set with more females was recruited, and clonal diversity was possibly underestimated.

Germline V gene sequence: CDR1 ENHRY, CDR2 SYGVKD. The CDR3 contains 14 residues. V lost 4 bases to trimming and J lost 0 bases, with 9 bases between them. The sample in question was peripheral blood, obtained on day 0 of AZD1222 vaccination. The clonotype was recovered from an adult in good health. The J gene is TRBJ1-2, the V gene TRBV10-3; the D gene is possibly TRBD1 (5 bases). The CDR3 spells CAISGDSTNYGYTF. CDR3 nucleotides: TGTGCCATCAGTGGGGACTCTACTAACTATGGCTACACCTTC.